This T cell receptor (beta chain) was identified during a study of blood T cells in healthy people across ages. Study outcomes and limitations: Diversity of TCR beta per million T cells declined in a roughly linear way with age.

Then a second PCR, running roughly 7 to 11 cycles, was carried out with a sample-barcoded 5' primer and a J-beta primer mix. TCRdb recomputed calls from the 5' RACE reads with MiXCR, one row per CDR3 protein. The sample carries fewer than 1,000,000 distinct CDR3 sequences, about half recorded once. Trimming cost V 6 bases and J 3 bases, with 18 bases left between them. CDR1 is SNHLY, CDR2 FYNNEI, per germline. The CDR3 is 15 amino acids. In this sample, this clonotype turned up many times. Its target is not known. This chain links TRBV2 with TRBJ2-7, with D perhaps TRBD2 (7 bases). The source of this sequence is a man older than 75 in good health. The sequencing input was blood. The CDR3 DNA sequence: TGTGCCAGCAGCCCAAGGGGGGGGCTAATCTACGAGCAGTACTTC. This encodes CASSPRGGLIYEQYF.